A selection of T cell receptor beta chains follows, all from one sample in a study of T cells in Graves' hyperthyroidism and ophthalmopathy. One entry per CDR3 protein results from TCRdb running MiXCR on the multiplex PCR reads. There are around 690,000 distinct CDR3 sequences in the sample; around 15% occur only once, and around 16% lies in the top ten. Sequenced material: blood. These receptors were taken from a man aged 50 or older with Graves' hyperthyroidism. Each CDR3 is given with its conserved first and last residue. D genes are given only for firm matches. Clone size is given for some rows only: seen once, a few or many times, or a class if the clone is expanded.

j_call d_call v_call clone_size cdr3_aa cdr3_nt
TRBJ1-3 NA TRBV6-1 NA CASSPDSVGNTIYF TGTGCCAGCAGCCCCGATTCTGTAGGAAACACCATATATTTT
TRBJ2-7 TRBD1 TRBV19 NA CATGDRDRGFEQYF TGTGCCACGGGGGACCGGGACAGGGGGTTCGAGCAGTACTTC
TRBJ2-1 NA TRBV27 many CASRQTMGVYNEQFF TGTGCCAGCAGACAAACGATGGGGGTCTACAATGAGCAGTTCTTC
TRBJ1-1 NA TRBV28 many CASFRPTNTEAFF TGTGCCAGCTTTCGGCCCACGAACACTGAAGCTTTCTTT
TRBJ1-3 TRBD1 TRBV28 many CASSPGTGVRNTIYF TGTGCCAGCAGCCCCGGGACAGGGGTAAGAAACACCATATATTTT
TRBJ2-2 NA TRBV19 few CASIGWNTGELFF TGTGCCAGTATAGGTTGGAACACCGGGGAGCTGTTTTTT
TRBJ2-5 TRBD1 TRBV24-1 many CATSDWDRGKQETQYF TGTGCCACCAGTGATTGGGACAGGGGGAAGCAAGAGACCCAGTACTTC
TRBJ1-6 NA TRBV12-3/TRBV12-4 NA CASREGRDNSPLHF TGTGCCAGCCGTGAGGGTCGAGATAATTCACCCCTCCACTTT
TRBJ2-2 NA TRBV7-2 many CASSPSGGMNTGELFF TGTGCCAGCAGCCCTAGTGGCGGGATGAACACCGGGGAGCTGTTTTTT
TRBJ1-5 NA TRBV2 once CASSDGGGNQPQHF TGTGCCAGCAGTGACGGGGGTGGCAATCAGCCCCAGCATTTT
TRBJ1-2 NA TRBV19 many CASSIRGREGGYTF TGTGCCAGTAGTATTCGAGGCAGGGAAGGCGGCTACACCTTC
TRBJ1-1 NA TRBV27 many CASIRPPGEAFF TGTGCCAGCATTAGACCCCCAGGGGAAGCTTTCTTT
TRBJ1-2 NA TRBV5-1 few CASSLAGGANYGYTF TGCGCCAGCAGCTTGGCCGGAGGAGCTAACTATGGCTACACCTTC
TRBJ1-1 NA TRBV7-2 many CASRVLWDVNTEAFF TGTGCCAGCAGAGTTTTGTGGGACGTTAACACTGAAGCTTTCTTT
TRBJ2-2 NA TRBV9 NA CASSVATGPLKGGELFF TGTGCCAGCAGCGTAGCTACAGGACCGCTGAAAGGCGGGGAGCTGTTTTTT
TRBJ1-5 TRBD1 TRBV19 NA CASSIKGDRGRASNQPQHF TGTGCCAGTAGTATAAAAGGGGACAGGGGGCGAGCAAGCAATCAGCCCCAGCATTTT
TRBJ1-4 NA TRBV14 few CASSQGVRREKLFF TGTGCCAGCAGCCAAGGCGTACGGCGGGAAAAACTGTTTTTT
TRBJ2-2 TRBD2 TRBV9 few CASSVGLAGGPLTGELFF TGTGCCAGCAGCGTTGGCCTAGCGGGAGGTCCCCTCACCGGGGAGCTGTTTTTT
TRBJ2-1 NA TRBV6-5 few CASSYSSLGEFF TGTGCCAGCAGTTACTCCTCCCTAGGGGAGTTCTTC
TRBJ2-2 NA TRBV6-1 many CASSPQLISSVGSSTGELFF TGTGCCAGCAGTCCCCAACTTATCTCTAGCGTAGGGAGTTCCACCGGGGAGCTGTTTTTT
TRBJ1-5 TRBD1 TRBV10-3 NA CAISEFGTGDNQPQHF TGTGCCATCAGTGAGTTCGGGACAGGGGACAATCAGCCCCAGCATTTT
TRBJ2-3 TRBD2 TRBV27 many CASTEGLAGGADTQYF TGTGCCAGCACCGAGGGACTAGCGGGAGGCGCAGATACGCAGTATTTT
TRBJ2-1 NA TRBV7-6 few CASSDQGAPFHNEQFF TGTGCCAGCAGCGACCAAGGCGCTCCGTTTCACAATGAGCAGTTCTTC
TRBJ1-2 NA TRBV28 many CASSFQQKTRYGYTF TGTGCCAGCAGTTTTCAACAGAAGACGCGCTATGGCTACACCTTC